What follows are 3 T cell receptor beta chains derived from one specimen sequenced in a study of T-cell memory formation after mild COVID-19. TCRdb fed the 5' RACE reads into MiXCR, producing one record per CDR3 protein. This sample has 450,000 or so distinct CDR3 sequences, with around 18% found just once. The source material was PBMCs or a T cell subset sorted from them (not recorded which). The receptors derive from an adult woman who had mild COVID-19 (a few samples of this study predate the infection). Cell type and time point are not known.

Concerning this clonotype itself: A much larger clone lies one base from this, so it may be a read error. V and J are TRBV3-1 and TRBJ2-3, with TRBD2 matching 8 bases. V shed 2 bases, J shed 1 base, and the junction held 2 bases outside the gene matches. Germline assignment: CDR1 LGHDT and CDR2 YNNKEL (reference sequence). The CDR3 has 15 residues. CDR3 sequence reads: CASSQRAGGTDTQYF. The CDR3 DNA reads as TGTGCCAGCAGCCAACGAGCGGGGGGCACAGATACGCAGTATTTT.

The chain links TRBV7-9 to TRBJ1-1; D unresolved. The ends were cut back, 6 bases at V and 1 base at J, with 12 bases in the middle. The CDR3 is 14 amino acids. Germline lookup yields CDR1 SEHNR and CDR2 FQNEAQ (reference sequence). The chain's CDR3 is CASRYVTQNTEAFF. The CDR3 coding sequence is TGTGCCAGCAGATACGTGACTCAGAACACTGAAGCTTTCTTT.

By its share, this clonotype is medium-sized. CDR3 loop: CASSLTSSGSPGTDTQYF. Written as DNA, the CDR3 is TGTGCCAGCAGCTTAACCTCTAGCGGTTCCCCGGGCACAGATACGCAGTATTTT. The chain couples TRBV7-2 to TRBJ2-3; TRBD2 agrees at 7 bases. Germline CDR1 reads SGHTA; CDR2 reads FQGNSA. The CDR3 covers 18 residues. Trimming removed 2 bases from V and 1 base from J; junction bases left unmatched: 12.